The rows below give T cell receptor beta chains drawn from one sample of a study of cytomegalovirus exposure and HLA in healthy donors. Sequenced by immunoSEQ multiplex PCR; TCRdb stores in-frame clones only, minus some. The sample has around 100,000 clones, roughly three fifths seen once; the top ten hold approximately 3.9%. Sequencing was performed on PBMCs. The receptors here all came from a man aged 25-40 years in good health and CMV-seropositive. Each CDR3 is given with its conserved first and last residue. Each record gives: V gene, D gene, J gene, clone size, CDR3 DNA, CDR3 protein. D genes are given only for firm matches. A row's size may be missing; if present it is once, few, many or a size class.

>TRBV6-5|TRBD1|TRBJ2-5|-
TGTGCCAGCAACGCTGCCGGGACAGGAGGGGAGACCCAGTACTTC
CASNAAGTGGETQYF
>TRBV30|-|TRBJ1-2|few
TGTGCCTGGAGTGTACTTCTGGGGCGCGGTGGCTACACCTTC
CAWSVLLGRGGYTF
>TRBV9|-|TRBJ2-7|-
TGTGCCAGCAGCGTAGTGGGGCCGAACGAGCAGTACTTC
CASSVVGPNEQYF
>TRBV15|TRBD1|TRBJ1-1|-
TGTGCCACCGGGCAACAGGGGGTGAACACTGAAGCTTTCTTT
CATGQQGVNTEAFF
>TRBV7-2|-|TRBJ1-2|-
TGTGCCAGCACCCCCTTCTCCCATGGCTACACCTTC
CASTPFSHGYTF
>TRBV14|-|TRBJ2-7|-
TGTGCCAGCAGCCAATCGTTGGGACACTACGAGCAGTACTTC
CASSQSLGHYEQYF
>TRBV6-5|-|TRBJ2-7|-
TGTGCCACAGGCGATCTCCTCGAGCAGTACTTC
CATGDLLEQYF
>TRBV27|TRBD1|TRBJ2-7|-
TGTGCCAGCAGCCTAAGCAGGGGGTCCTACGAGCAGTACTTC
CASSLSRGSYEQYF
>TRBV9|-|TRBJ2-3|once
TGTGCCAGCAGCGGGACAAGCGATACGCAGTATTTT
CASSGTSDTQYF
>TRBV4-1|TRBD1|TRBJ2-1|-
TGCGCCAGCAGCCGAGTCGGACAGGGATCAGGTAACAATGAGCAGTTCTTC
CASSRVGQGSGNNEQFF
>TRBV6-4|TRBD2|TRBJ2-3|-
TGTGCCAGCAGTGCGGGGGGGGACACAGATACGCAGTATTTT
CASSAGGDTDTQYF
>TRBV4-1|-|TRBJ1-6|-
TGCGCCAGCAGCCAGACAGGAATTGGTCTCAATTCACCCCTCCACTTT
CASSQTGIGLNSPLHF
>TRBV10-3|-|TRBJ2-3|-
TGTGCCATCAGTGAGTCGTACAGGACAGATACGCAGTATTTT
CAISESYRTDTQYF
>TRBV14|TRBD2|TRBJ2-2|-
TGTGCCAGCAGCCACATAATCTTAGCGGGGAGTACCGGGGAGCTGTTTTTT
CASSHIILAGSTGELFF
>TRBV20-1|-|TRBJ2-1|-
TGCAGTGTCGACAATCGGGAGCAGTTCTTC
CSVDNREQFF
>TRBV19|-|TRBJ1-1|-
TGTGCCAGTAGTGCGAGGGCCGGGGACACTGAAGCTTTCTTT
CASSARAGDTEAFF
>TRBV10-3|TRBD2|TRBJ2-5|-
TGTGCCATCAGTGGCGGGGGTAGCGGGGGAGAGACCCAGTACTTC
CAISGGGSGGETQYF
>TRBV5-1|-|TRBJ2-3|-
TGCGCCAGCAGCGTATCCGGAGAGGTCGCAGATACGCAGTATTTT
CASSVSGEVADTQYF
>TRBV18|TRBD2|TRBJ2-7|-
TGTGCCTCACGGGGGGGGGACTACGAGCAGTACTTC
CASRGGDYEQYF
>TRBV11-2|-|TRBJ2-7|few
TGTGCCAGCGTTAGTTATGTTTCGGAGCAGTACTTC
CASVSYVSEQYF
>TRBV7-2|TRBD1|TRBJ2-7|-
TGTGCCAGCAGTTATAGGCGACAGGGGGGCTACGAGCAGTACTTC
CASSYRRQGGYEQYF
>TRBV28|TRBD1|TRBJ1-2|-
TGTGCCAGCAGTCGAGGACAGGGTGTCGGCTACACCTTC
CASSRGQGVGYTF